One and the same sample provided the 10 T cell receptor beta chains below, sequenced in a study of shared clonotypes between healthy human individuals. Naive CD8 cells lacked CD45RO, underwent positive selection for CCR7 and left out terminally differentiated effector memory CD45RA+ cells. Clones were read by immunoSEQ multiplex PCR, and TCRdb kept only the in-frame ones, dropping some. The data hold around 1.9 million clones, with roughly 95% observed a single time. Sequencing was performed on naive CD8+ T cells from PBMCs. The receptors originated from a man younger than 30 in good health. Some clones in this sample may be carry-over from other donors' samples.

The gene calls are TRBV4-1 and TRBJ2-7; 7 positions agree with TRBD1. The CDR3 is 18 amino acids. After removal of 3 bases from V and 1 base from J, the junction contained 15 bases not matched to a gene. The V gene's germline CDR1 is MGHRA and CDR2 YSYEKL. The CDR3 loop reads CASSQGPQGQSLSYEQYF. Here the CDR3 DNA reads TGCGCCAGCAGCCAGGGCCCCCAGGGACAGAGCCTTTCCTACGAGCAGTACTTC.

V usage is TRBV28 and J usage is TRBJ2-1, with D perhaps TRBD2 (6 bases). The V gene lost 6 bases and the J gene lost 6 bases, with 21 bases spanning the gap. In germline, CDR1 is MDHEN, CDR2 SYDVKM. The CDR3 length is 16 residues. The CDR3 is CASSNPSGGKVNEQFF. In DNA, the CDR3 is TGTGCCAGCAGCAACCCCTCTGGCGGGAAGGTCAATGAGCAGTTCTTC.

This clone was recorded a few times. The rearrangement uses TRBV10-3 and TRBJ1-1; D is possibly TRBD1 (5 bases). V was cut by 4 bases and J by 0 bases, with 12 bases left in between. The germline V gene encodes CDR1 ENHRY and CDR2 SYGVKD. CDR3 length equals 15 residues. For the CDR3, the DNA is TGTGCCATCAGTGTCGGACACGTACTGAACACTGAAGCTTTCTTT. Translated: CAISVGHVLNTEAFF.

In DNA form, the CDR3 reads TGTGCCAGCAGTGAAGGCTCGCTCTCTGGGGCCAACGTCCTGACTTTC. This sequence encodes CASSEGSLSGANVLTF. The chain recombines TRBV2 with TRBJ2-6, with no clear D. Trimming cost V 1 base and J 0 bases, with 7 bases left between them. CDR3 length: 16 residues. The V gene's germline CDR1 is SNHLY and CDR2 FYNNEI.

The chain recombines TRBV5-1 with TRBJ2-3, with D hard to call. Germline-derived CDR1 and CDR2 are SGHRS and YFSETQ. The CDR3 has 14 amino acids. Trimming took off 1 base at V and 4 bases at J, with 10 bases between the two ends. CDR3 DNA: TGCGCCAGCAGCTTGTTCGGCTTTTCAGATACGCAGTATTTT. This translates into CASSLFGFSDTQYF.

This clone has just a few counts. The chain uses TRBV27 and TRBJ1-5, with D possibly being TRBD1 (5 bases). V lost 6 bases, J lost 2 bases, and 11 bases lay in between. Germline V gives CDR1 MNHEY, CDR2 SMNVEV (reference sequence). The CDR3 sequence is 14 residues long. CDR3 coding DNA: TGTGCCAGCAGAGAGGGGTTGGGCAATCAGCCCCAGCATTTT. Encoded protein: CASREGLGNQPQHF.

V and J are TRBV27 and TRBJ2-2; 8 bases agree with TRBD1. V gave up 0 bases and J gave up 5 bases; unmatched junction bases: 8. The germline gives CDR1 MNHEY, CDR2 SMNVEV (reference sequence). The length of the CDR3 is 17 residues. CDR3 sequence: CASSLSDTGGWTGELFF. The CDR3 coding sequence is TGTGCCAGCAGTTTATCCGACACAGGGGGATGGACCGGGGAGCTGTTTTTT.

This chain connects TRBV30 to TRBJ1-2, with 7 nucleotides matching TRBD1. V lost 4 bases and J lost 4; bases outside the gene matches: 3. This CDR3 has 12 residues. CDR1 is GTSNPN and CDR2 is SVGIG in the germline V gene (reference sequence). The CDR3 bases are TGTGCCTGGACTCGGGACAGCTATGGCTACACCTTC. Translation: CAWTRDSYGYTF.

This sequence joins TRBV6-6 and TRBJ2-3; D gene unclear. The CDR3 has 10 amino acids. V lost 9 bases and J lost 3, with 4 bases in between. The germline V gene encodes CDR1 MNHNY and CDR2 SVGAGI (reference sequence). CDR3 nucleotides: TGTGCCAGTGCTACAGATACGCAGTATTTT. Translated: CASATDTQYF.

The chain carries TRBV7-9 and TRBJ1-4; D not certain. Trimming removed 5 bases from V and 7 bases from J, with 17 bases in between. CDR1 and CDR2 (germline): SEHNR, FQNEAQ (reference sequence). This CDR3 comprises 15 residues. In DNA form, the CDR3 reads TGTGCCAGCAGCCACCGGGAATCTGACTCTGAAAAACTGTTTTTT. Protein product: CASSHRESDSEKLFF.